This TCR beta chain comes out of a study of T cell repertoires in cytomegalovirus infection. Study summary: Use of recently identified HLA-C-restricted and well-studied HLA-B-restricted CMV epitopes was part of the study. Indicated by public TCR beta signatures were CMV infection and matching HLA type. Regarding the study as a whole: Summed frequency of shared TCR beta families picked out CMV carriers who also had the relevant HLA. HLA-C-restricted, CMV-specific TCR beta clonotypes were dominant ex vivo.

Comment on this clonotype: Antigen specificity is unknown.

Via MiXCR, TCRdb re-called the reads, giving one row per CDR3 protein. Of around 300,000 distinct CDR3 sequences in the sample, about 20% were seen once. The sequencing here drew on cultured PBMCs, taken from culture after CMV antigen stimulation. This receptor was taken from a human donor in good health (CMV status not recorded). Some clones in this sample may be carry-over from other donors' samples.

The CDR3 DNA is TGTGCCAGCTCACCTTCCAACCCCGGTGACACCATATATTTT. Translated, it gives CASSPSNPGDTIYF. V usage is TRBV18 and J usage is TRBJ1-3; no reliable D call. CDR3 length: 14 amino acids. The germline V and J ends were trimmed by 3 bases and 8 bases, with 14 bases remaining between them. The germline V gene has CDR1 KGHSH and CDR2 LQKENI.